This is a list of T cell receptor beta chains from one sample in a study of blood T cell repertoires in COVID-19. Repertoires were generated with immunoSEQ multiplex PCR, while TCRdb's copy carries only in-frame clones and drops some. The table shows 110,000 to 150,000 clones, with around 88% occurring only once. The sample comprised peripheral blood. All receptors derive from a man between 60 and 75 years old with active or convalescent COVID-19. CDR3s include the opening cysteine and the closing phenylalanine or tryptophan. D genes are given only for firm matches. Some rows mark clone size as missing; the rest say once, few, many or name a class of expanded clone.

size	V	D	J	CDR3	DNA
-	TRBV5-1	TRBD1	TRBJ1-5	CASSTGTGNQPQHF	TGCGCCAGCAGCACTGGGACAGGGAACCAGCCCCAGCATTTT
-	TRBV11-2	-	TRBJ2-3	CASSSKGFSTDTQYF	TGTGCCAGCAGCTCTAAGGGGTTTAGCACAGATACGCAGTATTTT
-	TRBV30	TRBD2	TRBJ2-7	CAWRAGGPLYEQYF	TGTGCCTGGCGCGCGGGGGGCCCATTATACGAGCAGTACTTC
-	TRBV27	TRBD2	TRBJ2-7	CASSLIAGAYEQYF	TGTGCCAGCAGTTTGATAGCGGGGGCCTACGAGCAGTACTTC
-	TRBV4-2	TRBD1	TRBJ2-4	CASSQVDRPIQYF	TGTGCCAGCAGCCAAGTGGACAGGCCGATTCAGTACTTC
-	TRBV27	-	TRBJ1-4	CASSLSSRGEKLFF	TGTGCCAGCAGTTTATCCAGTCGCGGAGAAAAACTGTTTTTT
-	TRBV9	TRBD1	TRBJ1-1	CASSSKSGQGIPLSTEAFF	TGTGCCAGCAGCTCCAAATCCGGACAGGGGATCCCCCTGAGCACTGAAGCTTTCTTT
-	TRBV7-9	-	TRBJ1-2	CASSLESRKSGYTF	TGTGCCAGCAGCTTAGAGAGTCGAAAATCTGGCTACACCTTC
-	TRBV3-1/TRBV3-2	TRBD2	TRBJ2-3	CASSQGTSGRTDTQYF	TGTGCCAGCAGCCAAGGGACTAGCGGGAGAACAGATACGCAGTATTTT
-	TRBV5-1	-	TRBJ1-2	CASSLSIPGYGYTF	TGCGCCAGCAGCTTGAGTATTCCGGGCTATGGCTACACCTTC
-	TRBV9	TRBD1	TRBJ1-2	CASSRGTGANYGYTF	TGTGCCAGCTCACGAGGGACAGGAGCTAACTATGGCTACACCTTC
-	TRBV7-2	-	TRBJ2-3	CASSLGSGDTDTQYF	TGTGCCAGCAGCTTAGGTAGCGGTGACACAGATACGCAGTATTTT
-	TRBV5-6	-	TRBJ1-6	CASSLTIYSPLHF	TGTGCCAGCAGCTTGACTATATATTCACCCCTCCACTTT
once	TRBV7-8	-	TRBJ1-1	CASSFTRQGEFTEAFF	TGTGCCAGCAGCTTTACGCGACAAGGCGAATTTACAGAAGCTTTCTTT